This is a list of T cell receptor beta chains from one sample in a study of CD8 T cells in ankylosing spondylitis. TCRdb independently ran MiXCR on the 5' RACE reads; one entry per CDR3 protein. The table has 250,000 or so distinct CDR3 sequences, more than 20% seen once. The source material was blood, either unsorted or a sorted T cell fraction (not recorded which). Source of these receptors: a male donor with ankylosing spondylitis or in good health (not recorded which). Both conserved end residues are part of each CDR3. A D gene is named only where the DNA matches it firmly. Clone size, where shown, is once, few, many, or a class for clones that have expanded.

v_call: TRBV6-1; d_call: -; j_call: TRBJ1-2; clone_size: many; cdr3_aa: CATSLEGRPSFYGYTF; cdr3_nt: TGTGCCACCTCCCTCGAAGGCAGGCCCTCCTTTTATGGCTACACCTTC
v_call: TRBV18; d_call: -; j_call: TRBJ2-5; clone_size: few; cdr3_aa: CASSSLGGTIQETQYF; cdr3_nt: TGTGCCAGCTCATCCCTCGGGGGGACAATCCAAGAGACCCAGTACTTC
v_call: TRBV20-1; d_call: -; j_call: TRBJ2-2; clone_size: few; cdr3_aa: CSARDQRGGELFF; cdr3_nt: TGCAGTGCTAGAGACCAACGAGGCGGGGAGCTGTTTTTT
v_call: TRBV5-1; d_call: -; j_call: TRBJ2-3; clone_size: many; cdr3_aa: CASSFQGSTDTQYF; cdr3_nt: TGCGCCAGCAGCTTTCAGGGCAGCACAGATACGCAGTATTTT
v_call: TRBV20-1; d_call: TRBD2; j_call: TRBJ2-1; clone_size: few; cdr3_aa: CSARDGWLAGDNEQFF; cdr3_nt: TGCAGTGCTAGAGATGGGTGGCTAGCGGGGGACAATGAGCAGTTCTTC
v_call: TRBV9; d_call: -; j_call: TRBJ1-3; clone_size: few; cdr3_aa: CASSDQGDIGNTIYF; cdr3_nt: TGTGCCAGCAGCGACCAGGGTGATATTGGAAACACCATATATTTT
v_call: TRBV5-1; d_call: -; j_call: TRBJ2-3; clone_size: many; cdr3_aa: CASSTGLSGDTQYF; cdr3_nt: TGCGCCAGCAGCACCGGCCTAAGCGGGGATACGCAGTATTTT
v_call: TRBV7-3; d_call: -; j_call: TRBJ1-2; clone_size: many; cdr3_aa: CASSLSAENYGYTF; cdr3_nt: TGTGCCAGCAGCTTATCTGCGGAGAACTATGGCTACACCTTC
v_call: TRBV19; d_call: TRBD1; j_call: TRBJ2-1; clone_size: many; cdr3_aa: CASSTHGTGGSDEQFF; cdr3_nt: TGTGCCAGTAGTACCCATGGGACAGGTGGAAGCGATGAGCAGTTCTTC
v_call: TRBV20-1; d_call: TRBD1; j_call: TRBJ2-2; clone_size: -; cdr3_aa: CSARFGQGLAGELFF; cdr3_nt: TGCAGTGCTAGATTTGGACAGGGTTTAGCCGGGGAGCTGTTTTTT
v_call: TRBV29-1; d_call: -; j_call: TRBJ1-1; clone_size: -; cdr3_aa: CSAVRVWDEAFF; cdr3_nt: TGCAGCGCTGTCAGGGTTTGGGATGAAGCTTTCTTT
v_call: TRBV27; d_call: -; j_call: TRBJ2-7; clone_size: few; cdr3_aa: CASSPRGVPYEQYF; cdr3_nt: TGTGCCAGCAGTCCCAGGGGGGTCCCCTACGAGCAGTACTTC
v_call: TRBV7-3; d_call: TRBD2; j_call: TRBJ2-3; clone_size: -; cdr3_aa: CASSRDSGGVTDTQYF; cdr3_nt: TGTGCCAGCAGCAGAGATAGCGGGGGGGTCACAGATACGCAGTATTTT
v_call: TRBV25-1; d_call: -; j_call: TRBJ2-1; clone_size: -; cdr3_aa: CASSESPKDNEQFF; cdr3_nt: TGTGCCAGCAGTGAATCACCAAAGGACAATGAGCAGTTCTTC
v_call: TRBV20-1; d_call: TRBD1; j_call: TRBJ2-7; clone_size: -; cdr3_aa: CSATGQLLYEQYF; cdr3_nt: TGCAGTGCTACGGGACAGTTGTTGTACGAGCAGTACTTC
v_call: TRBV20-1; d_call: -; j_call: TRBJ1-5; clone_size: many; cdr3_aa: CSPGTPGERQPQHF; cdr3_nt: TGCAGTCCTGGTACCCCGGGAGAGAGGCAGCCCCAGCATTTT
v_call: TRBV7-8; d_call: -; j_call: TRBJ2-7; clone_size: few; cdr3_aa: CASSFDWGSEYEQYF; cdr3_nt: TGTGCCAGCAGCTTTGATTGGGGTAGTGAGTACGAGCAGTACTTC
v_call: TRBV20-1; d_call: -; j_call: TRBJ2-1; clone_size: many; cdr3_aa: CSVSRARYNEQFF; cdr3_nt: TGCAGTGTTAGCCGGGCCAGGTACAATGAGCAGTTCTTC
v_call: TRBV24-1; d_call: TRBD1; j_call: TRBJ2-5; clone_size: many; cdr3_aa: CATSDWTGSKVETQYF; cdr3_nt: TGTGCCACCAGTGATTGGACAGGGTCGAAGGTGGAGACCCAGTACTTC
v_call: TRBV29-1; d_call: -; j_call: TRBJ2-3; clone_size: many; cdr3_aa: CSVEVRRMAVGTDTQYF; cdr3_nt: TGCAGCGTTGAGGTCCGGAGGATGGCCGTGGGCACAGATACGCAGTATTTT
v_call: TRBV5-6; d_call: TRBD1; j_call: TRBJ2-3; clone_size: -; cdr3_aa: CASRTGFNTDTQYF; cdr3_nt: TGTGCCAGCCGGACAGGGTTTAACACAGATACGCAGTATTTT
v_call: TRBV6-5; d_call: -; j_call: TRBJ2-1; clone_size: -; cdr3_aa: CASSYSFREWIPTYNEQFF; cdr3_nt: TGTGCCAGCAGTTATAGTTTTCGAGAGTGGATACCGACCTACAATGAGCAGTTCTTC
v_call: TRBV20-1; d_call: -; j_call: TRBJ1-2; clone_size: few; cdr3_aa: CSGQESAVYGYTF; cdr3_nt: TGCAGTGGTCAGGAGTCCGCGGTCTATGGCTACACCTTC
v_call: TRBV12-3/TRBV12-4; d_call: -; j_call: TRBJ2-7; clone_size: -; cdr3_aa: CASSLGTPTTEQYF; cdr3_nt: TGTGCCAGCAGCCTAGGTACCCCAACCACGGAGCAGTACTTC
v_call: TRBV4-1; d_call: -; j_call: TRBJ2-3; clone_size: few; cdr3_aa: CASSRFGFPSTDTQYF; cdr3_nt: TGCGCCAGCAGCCGATTCGGCTTTCCCAGCACAGATACGCAGTATTTT
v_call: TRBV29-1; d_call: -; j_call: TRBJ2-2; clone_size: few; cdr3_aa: CSVRFGGQSGELFF; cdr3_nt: TGCAGCGTTCGATTCGGGGGGCAATCCGGGGAGCTGTTTTTT
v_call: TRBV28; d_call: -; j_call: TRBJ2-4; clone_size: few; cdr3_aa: CASSLSAIAKNIQYF; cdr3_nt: TGTGCCAGCAGTTTATCGGCCATAGCCAAAAACATTCAGTACTTC
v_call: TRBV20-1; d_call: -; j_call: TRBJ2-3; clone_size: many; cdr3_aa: CSAPEPGINTQYF; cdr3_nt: TGCAGTGCCCCGGAGCCCGGGATAAATACGCAGTATTTT
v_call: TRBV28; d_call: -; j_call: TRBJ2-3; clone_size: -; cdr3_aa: CASSPLGDSTDTQYF; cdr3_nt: TGTGCCAGCAGTCCACTGGGGGATAGCACAGATACGCAGTATTTT
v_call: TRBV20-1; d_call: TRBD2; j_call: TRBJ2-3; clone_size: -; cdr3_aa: CSARDPLLAGGPDTQYF; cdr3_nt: TGCAGTGCTAGAGATCCCCTGCTAGCGGGGGGGCCGGATACGCAGTATTTT
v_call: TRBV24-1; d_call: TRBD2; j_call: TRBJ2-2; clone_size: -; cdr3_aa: CATSEPGLAAGELFF; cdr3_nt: TGTGCCACCAGTGAGCCCGGACTAGCGGCCGGGGAGCTGTTTTTT
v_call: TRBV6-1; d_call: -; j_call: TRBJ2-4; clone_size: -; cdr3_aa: CASRNTGKAKNIQYF; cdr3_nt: TGTGCCAGCAGGAACACCGGGAAGGCCAAAAACATTCAGTACTTC
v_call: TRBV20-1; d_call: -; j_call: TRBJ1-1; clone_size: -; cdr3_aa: CSARVNAQAFF; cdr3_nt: TGCAGTGCTAGAGTTAACGCGCAAGCTTTCTTT
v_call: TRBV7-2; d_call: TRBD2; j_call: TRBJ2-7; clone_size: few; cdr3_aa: CASSSAGGWSYEQYF; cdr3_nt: TGTGCCAGCAGCTCAGCGGGGGGGTGGTCCTACGAGCAGTACTTC
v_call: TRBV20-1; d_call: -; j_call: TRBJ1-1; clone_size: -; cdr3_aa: CSAPQAGNTEAFF; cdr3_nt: TGCAGTGCCCCACAAGCTGGGAACACTGAAGCTTTCTTT
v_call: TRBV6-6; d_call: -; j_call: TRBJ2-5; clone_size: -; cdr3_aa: CASSSIRDQIKYF; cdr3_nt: TGTGCCAGCAGCTCGATCCGGGACCAAATCAAGTACTTC
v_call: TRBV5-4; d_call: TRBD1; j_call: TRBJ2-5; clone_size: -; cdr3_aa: CASSLVEGAGETQYF; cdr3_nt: TGTGCCAGCAGCTTGGTTGAGGGGGCGGGAGAGACCCAGTACTTC
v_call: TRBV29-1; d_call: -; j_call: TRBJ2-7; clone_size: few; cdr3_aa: CSVEEPGLFHEQYF; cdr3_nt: TGCAGCGTTGAAGAACCAGGGTTATTCCACGAGCAGTACTTC
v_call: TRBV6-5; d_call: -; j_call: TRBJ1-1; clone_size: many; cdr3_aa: CASSYSKLNTEAFF; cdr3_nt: TGTGCCAGCAGTTACTCGAAACTGAACACTGAAGCTTTCTTT
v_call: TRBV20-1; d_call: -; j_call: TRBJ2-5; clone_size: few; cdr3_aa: CSASDLVPRQETQYF; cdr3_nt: TGCAGTGCGTCAGACTTAGTCCCCCGCCAAGAGACCCAGTACTTC
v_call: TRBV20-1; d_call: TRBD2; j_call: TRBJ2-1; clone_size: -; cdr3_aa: CSAIQTSGYSYNEQFF; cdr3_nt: TGCAGTGCTATTCAGACTAGCGGGTACTCCTACAATGAGCAGTTCTTC
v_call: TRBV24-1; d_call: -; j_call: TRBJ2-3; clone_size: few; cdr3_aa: CATSGINGASSSDTQYF; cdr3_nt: TGTGCCACCAGCGGTATAAACGGGGCATCCTCATCCGATACGCAGTATTTT